One sample yielded the 13 T cell receptor beta chains listed below, sequenced in a study of CD8+ T cells in alopecia areata. Extracted RNA was reverse transcribed, and the resulting cDNA served as sequencing template. The assay was immunoSEQ multiplex PCR, and TCRdb's table has in-frame clones only and misses some. The top ten clones hold about 10% of a sample with approximately 150,000 clones, approximately 65% of them seen once. Sequenced material: CD8+ T cells sorted from blood, taken at week 0. Receptor source: a human donor with alopecia areata.

On this clone itself: This same CDR3 is encoded by further DNA sequences in the sample. The CDR3 loop reads CASSGPGYTF. CDR3 bases: TGTGCCAGCAGCGGGCCTGGCTACACCTTC. The chain couples TRBV9 to TRBJ1-2; unclear D gene. The V end lost 3 bases, the J end lost 7 bases, and 4 bases lay between the germline ends. The CDR3 sequence is 10 residues long. Germline loops: CDR1 SGDLS, CDR2 YYNGEE.

This clone was seen more than once but under ten times. This chain joins TRBV4-1 and TRBJ2-3; no definite D call. Trimming cost V 1 base and J 5 bases, with 4 bases left between them. The CDR3 sequence is 12 residues long. The germline V gene has CDR1 MGHRA and CDR2 YSYEKL. The CDR3 region has the DNA TGCGCCAGCAGCCAAGTTTTAGATACGCAGTATTTT. It encodes CASSQVLDTQYF.

This clone was counted between two and nine times. J is TRBJ2-2 and V is TRBV7-9, with no clear D. Germline V gives CDR1 SEHNR, CDR2 FQNEAQ (reference sequence). This CDR3 is built from 12 residues. V lost 2 bases and J 6 bases, leaving 4 bases between the germline ends. The CDR3 DNA reads TGTGCCAGCAGCTTACGCGCCGGGGAGCTGTTTTTT. It yields the protein CASSLRAGELFF.

This chain uses TRBV6-6 with TRBJ1-5; 10 nucleotides line up with TRBD1. Germline trimming cut 2 bases from V and 4 bases from J; bases unmatched to any gene: 2. Germline lookup yields CDR1 MNHNY and CDR2 SVGAGI (reference sequence). The CDR3 is 15 residues long. CDR3 nucleotides: TGTGCCAGCAGTTACACGGGACAGGGGAATCAGCCCCAGCATTTT. Its protein is CASSYTGQGNQPQHF.

This chain connects TRBV13 to TRBJ2-2, with 13 bases fitting TRBD2. The CDR3 is made up of 20 amino acids. V shed 5 bases, J shed 2 bases, and the junction held 14 bases outside the gene matches. CDR1 PRHDT and CDR2 FYEKMQ come from the germline V gene (reference sequence). The CDR3 is CASSLGTGLAGDINTGELFF. The CDR3 region has the DNA TGTGCCAGCAGCCTCGGGACCGGACTAGCGGGGGACATTAACACCGGGGAGCTGTTTTTT.

This clone was counted only a few times. The chain is built from TRBV10-3 and TRBJ2-1, with D tentatively TRBD2 (5 bases). This CDR3 region has 16 residues. V lost 6 bases, J lost 3 bases, and 18 bases lay in between. CDR1 is ENHRY, CDR2 SYGVKD, per germline. The CDR3 protein is CAIRDLRTSYYNEQFF. The CDR3 DNA sequence: TGTGCCATCAGAGACCTACGAACTAGTTACTACAATGAGCAGTTCTTC.

A word on this clone: The same CDR3 can be traced to other DNA sequences in this sample. The chain uses TRBV11-2 and TRBJ2-7; 7 bases fit TRBD1. CDR1 is SGHAT, CDR2 FQNNGV, per germline. Trimming at V came to 4 bases and at J to 2 bases, leaving 5 bases not matched to a gene. This CDR3 has 14 amino acids. The CDR3 region has the DNA TGTGCCAGCAGCTCCGGGCAGGGGGCCTACGAGCAGTACTTC. This codes for CASSSGQGAYEQYF.

This chain's CDR3 is CASSANRDEQFF. In nucleotides, the CDR3 is TGTGCCAGCAGCGCGAACAGGGATGAGCAGTTCTTC. V and J are TRBV11-2 and TRBJ2-1, with D tentatively TRBD1 (6 bases). V gave up 5 bases and J gave up 8 bases, with 10 bases separating them. CDR3 length equals 12 residues. CDR1 is SGHAT and CDR2 is FQNNGV in the germline V gene.

This clone was counted only a few times. V usage is TRBV29-1 and J usage is TRBJ2-1; D is unclear. The CDR3 extends over 11 amino acids. Trimming pared 1 base from V and 7 bases from J, leaving 5 bases between. Germline CDR1 and CDR2: SQVTM and ANQGSEA. The chain's CDR3 is CSVEAGNEQFF. The CDR3 DNA reads TGCAGCGTTGAAGCGGGTAATGAGCAGTTCTTC.

This clone occurred a few times. V gene TRBV6-1 combines with J gene TRBJ2-5; D gene unclear. The germline gives CDR1 MNHNS, CDR2 SASEGT. The CDR3 consists of 15 residues. V was clipped by 0 bases and J by 0 bases, with 8 bases between them. The CDR3, as DNA: TGTGCCAGCAGTGAAGCGCTGTCTAACCAAGAGACCCAGTACTTC. It is translated as CASSEALSNQETQYF.

This chain uses TRBV4-1 with TRBJ2-5, with TRBD2 identical over 8 bases. The germline gives CDR1 MGHRA, CDR2 YSYEKL. CDR3 length: 15 residues. V lost 4 bases, J lost 5 bases, and 9 bases stayed unmatched. The CDR3 bases are TGCGCCAGCAGCCCCGGGACTAGTACTTCGGAGACCCAGTACTTC. Translated, it gives CASSPGTSTSETQYF.

The genes are TRBV27 and TRBJ2-3; tentatively, D is TRBD2 (5 bases). This CDR3 spans 14 amino acids. Germline V gene sequence: CDR1 MNHEY, CDR2 SMNVEV (reference sequence). V was trimmed by 2 bases and J by 4 bases, leaving 10 bases between them. CDR3 protein: CASSLLAVPDTQYF. As DNA, the CDR3 is TGTGCCAGCAGTTTACTAGCTGTCCCAGATACGCAGTATTTT.

J is TRBJ2-7 and V is TRBV27; maybe TRBD1 (6 bases). The CDR3 runs 17 residues. Trimming shortened V by 6 bases and J by 0 bases, and 21 bases separated the two germline ends. Germline-derived CDR1 and CDR2 are MNHEY and SMNVEV (reference sequence). In DNA, the CDR3 is TGTGCCAGCAGCCATTTAGGGTCGACAGGCGACTCCTACGAGCAGTACTTC. Translating gives CASSHLGSTGDSYEQYF.